The 9 T cell receptor beta chains listed next were all sequenced from one sample in a study of blood T cell repertoires in COVID-19. Profiling relied on immunoSEQ multiplex PCR, and the TCRdb table lists in-frame clones only, not all of them. The data contain 150,000 to 200,000 clones, less than 85% of them singletons. Sample: peripheral blood. All receptors come from a human donor with acute or convalescent COVID-19. The donor label of this sample is uncertain.

The rearrangement uses TRBV6-5 and TRBJ2-1; 8 bases are a match to TRBD2. There are 16 residues in the CDR3. CDR1 is MNHEY and CDR2 is SVGAGI in the germline V gene. V was pared by 0 bases and J by 6 bases, with 7 bases of the junction left unmatched. The CDR3 bases are TGTGCCAGCAGTTACTCGTTTACGGGGGGGGGCAATGAGCAGTTCTTC. Amino acids: CASSYSFTGGGNEQFF.

This rearrangement joins TRBV15 to TRBJ2-5; maybe TRBD1 (6 bases). V was pared by 1 base and J by 0 bases, with 6 bases between. CDR3 length: 14 residues. CDR1 is LNHNV, CDR2 YYDKDF, per germline (reference sequence). In nucleotides, the CDR3 is TGTGCCACCAGCAGAGGGGGGCACCAAGAGACCCAGTACTTC. The encoded protein is CATSRGGHQETQYF.

This sequence joins TRBV9 and TRBJ1-1; D is uncertain. This CDR3 has 12 residues. Deletions cut 4 bases from V and 14 bases from J, with 18 bases between. Germline V gives CDR1 SGDLS, CDR2 YYNGEE. As DNA, the CDR3 is TGTGCCAGCAGCTCTGGGTCGGGGAGGGAATTCTTT. Translated: CASSSGSGREFF.

The gene calls are TRBV4-1 and TRBJ2-5; 13 bases fit TRBD2. V gave up 0 bases and J gave up 2 bases; unmatched junction bases: 3. The CDR3 is made up of 17 amino acids. The germline V gene has CDR1 MGHRA and CDR2 YSYEKL. CDR3 DNA: TGCGCCAGCAGCCAAGAGGGACTAGCGGGGATACAAGAGACCCAGTACTTC. Its protein product is CASSQEGLAGIQETQYF.

This clone came up once. This chain joins TRBV18 and TRBJ1-1; perhaps TRBD1 as D (5 bases). Trimming removed 4 bases from V and 2 bases from J, with 20 bases in between. Germline CDR1 and CDR2: KGHSH and LQKENI. The CDR3 sequence is 17 residues long. The CDR3 protein is CASSRGMFGRVNTEAFF. The CDR3 bases are TGTGCCAGCTCACGCGGAATGTTCGGCAGGGTAAACACTGAAGCTTTCTTT.

The chain uses TRBV20-1 and TRBJ2-2; D is perhaps TRBD1 (6 bases). CDR1 and CDR2 from the germline V gene are DFQATT and SNEGSKA (reference sequence). This CDR3 spans 14 amino acids. V lost 3 bases and J 2 bases, leaving 10 bases between the germline ends. CDR3 protein: CSASWTVNTGELFF. In nucleotides, the CDR3 is TGCAGTGCTAGTTGGACAGTAAACACCGGGGAGCTGTTTTTT.

This rearrangement joins TRBV6-4 to TRBJ1-2; D remains unclear. CDR1 MRHNA and CDR2 SNTAGT come from the germline V gene. The CDR3 has 13 amino acids. V was trimmed by 5 bases and J by 4 bases, leaving 11 bases between them. The CDR3 reads CASSPGPAYGYTF. The CDR3 DNA reads as TGTGCCAGCAGTCCCGGTCCTGCCTATGGCTACACCTTC.

V and J are TRBV7-9 and TRBJ2-6; D is undetermined. The germline V gene encodes CDR1 SEHNR and CDR2 FQNEAQ (reference sequence). This CDR3 is 17 amino acids long. Trimming shortened V by 2 bases and J by 0 bases, and 11 bases separated the two germline ends. The CDR3 DNA sequence: TGTGCCAGCAGCTTACAGGTGCCCCACTCTGGGGCCAACGTCCTGACTTTC. It encodes CASSLQVPHSGANVLTF.

This clone was observed a few times. This sequence joins TRBV19 and TRBJ2-7; a weak D match, TRBD2 (5 bases). Germline CDR1 is LNHDA and CDR2 is SQIVND (reference sequence). This CDR3 region has 13 residues. The V gene lost 3 bases and the J gene lost 3 bases, with 9 bases spanning the gap. The CDR3 is CASSIQSGYEQYF. The DNA for the CDR3 is TGTGCCAGTAGTATTCAGAGCGGCTACGAGCAGTACTTC. Filled out from reference TRBV19 and TRBJ2-7, the complete variable domain reads DGGITQSPKYLFRKEGQNVTLSCEQNLNHDAMYWYRQDPGQGLRLIYYSQIVNDFQKGDIAEGYSVSREKKESFPLTVTSAQKNPTAFYLCASSIQSGYEQYFGPGTRLTVT.